This entry features one T cell receptor beta chain sequence. What it binds is not known. The CDR3 totals 16 residues. Per germline, CDR1 LNHDA and CDR2 SQIVND (reference sequence). Trimming stripped 5 bases from V and 4 bases from J, with 15 bases between. Sample treatment: approximately nine-day PBMC culture with coronavirus spike peptide pools or control peptides (ViraFEST assay). At both days 3 and 7, half the medium was replaced with fresh IL-2 medium. The sample belongs to a study of vaccination and CD4 T cells after COVID-19. The wider study: Post-vaccine sampling followed dose two by a median around 74 days (range 14 to 241). Cells were stimulated with overlapping spike peptides from SARS-CoV-2, HCoV-NL63, HCoV-OC43 and HCoV-229E.

At the Johns Hopkins FTIC core, DNA taken from cultured CD4+ T cells was sequenced by way of the Oncomine TCR Beta short-read assay. TCRdb re-analysed the PCR reads in MiXCR, keeping a single row per CDR3 protein. The sample has approximately 25,000 distinct CDR3 sequences; about 60% are singletons. The chain uses TRBV19 and TRBJ1-6, with D uncertain. The sequencing sample was made of CD4+ T cells from blood, cultured in vitro. The source of this sequence is a human donor who had recovered from COVID-19. The CDR3 protein is CASSPGWTVYNSPLHF. The CDR3 DNA reads as TGTGCCAGTAGTCCGGGGTGGACGGTTTATAATTCACCCCTCCACTTT.